This T cell receptor (beta chain) was retrieved from a study of blood T cell repertoires in COVID-19. As for the study in general: Acute and convalescent COVID-19 samples came from the United States, Italy and Spain. PBMCs, B-cell-depleted T cells, or T cells provided the cDNA or gDNA that made up the material.

There are 19 residues in the CDR3. Trimming left V 3 bases short and J 0 bases short, with 21 bases between. Germline assignment: CDR1 LNHNV and CDR2 YYDKDF (reference sequence). Original processing notes: How many nucleated cells were present was estimated from reference gene primer amplification. Data came from immunoSEQ multiplex PCR; TCRdb stores just in-frame clones and leaves some out. V and J calls and clone size are copied from that table; D and trimming were computed from the DNA. Of around 290,000 clones detected, roughly nine tenths appear once; the ten largest clones hold approximately 2.1%. One Seattle source followed patients from active infection through their disease course.

Sequenced: peripheral blood. The chain has TRBV15 and TRBJ1-3; no reliable D call. This receptor was obtained from a woman in her thirties with COVID-19, enrolled during active disease. The CDR3, as DNA: TGTGCCACCAGCAGGTGGGGAGTCCCGGCTTCGCCCTCTGGAAACACCATATATTTT. Translated, it gives CATSRWGVPASPSGNTIYF.